Below are 27 T cell receptor beta chains sequenced from a single sample in a study of beta chain features in type 1 diabetes. Study-level points and caveats: All four CD4+ subsets of Type 1 diabetes patients contained TCRB CDR3s that were moderately but significantly shorter.

Antigen specificity for these receptors is unknown. Expressed TCRB transcripts were sequenced because the entire RNA isolate underwent reverse transcription. This table comes from immunoSEQ multiplex PCR, and its TCRdb copy is limited to in-frame clones, with some not included. The top ten clones hold 0.095% to 0.15% of a sample with over 600,000 clones, 12% of them seen once. Sequencing was performed on naive CD4+ T cells from blood. The receptors were gathered from a man younger than 40 with type 1 diabetes.

This clone showed up just a few times. The chain carries TRBV2 and TRBJ2-2; D gene uncertain. This CDR3 has 13 residues. Trimming pared 5 bases from V and 2 bases from J, leaving 6 bases between. The germline gives CDR1 SNHLY, CDR2 FYNNEI. DNA for the CDR3: TGTGCCAGCAGTCGGGCAAACACCGGGGAGCTGTTTTTT. Its translation is CASSRANTGELFF. Looking up the rest from reference TRBV2 and TRBJ2-2 gives the full variable domain: EPEVTQTPSHQVTQMGQEVILRCVPISNHLYFYWYRQILGQKVEFLVSFYNNEISEKSEIFDDQFSVERPDGSNFTLKIRSTKLEDSAMYFCASSRANTGELFFGEGSRLTVL.

The rearrangement links TRBV30 to TRBJ2-2, with 7 bases lining up with TRBD1. This CDR3 is 13 amino acids long. V lost 2 bases to trimming and J lost 5 bases; unmatched junction nucleotides: 2. Germline lookup yields CDR1 GTSNPN and CDR2 SVGIG (reference sequence). CDR3 region: CAWSPQGTGELFF. CDR3 nucleotide sequence: TGTGCCTGGAGTCCACAGGGGACCGGGGAGCTGTTTTTT. Variable domain in full (rest from reference TRBV30 and TRBJ2-2): SQTIHQWPATLVQPVGSPLSLECTVEGTSNPNLYWYRQAAGRGLQLLFYSVGIGQISSEVPQNLSASRPQDRQFILSSKKLLLSDSGFYLCAWSPQGTGELFFGEGSRLTVL.

This clone was detected only a few times. In nucleotides, the CDR3 is TGTGCCAGCAGCCTTACCCGGGACAGGGATTCACCCCTCCACTTT. As protein: CASSLTRDRDSPLHF. V and J are TRBV14 and TRBJ1-6; 9 bases match TRBD1. The CDR3 has 15 amino acids. CDR1 is SGHDN and CDR2 is FVKESK in the germline V gene. Losses at the gene ends were 4 bases for V and 8 bases for J; bases not matched to a gene: 6. The full variable domain, completed using reference TRBV14 and TRBJ1-6, is EAGVTQFPSHSVIEKGQTVTLRCDPISGHDNLYWYRRVMGKEIKFLLHFVKESKQDESGMPNNRFLAERTGGTYSTLKVQPAELEDSGVYFCASSLTRDRDSPLHFGNGTRLTVT.

This clone has more than one count but fewer than ten. This rearrangement joins TRBV13 to TRBJ1-1; the match to TRBD1 covers 8 bases. V lost 7 bases, J lost 8 bases, and 3 bases stayed unmatched. This CDR3 is built from 11 residues. CDR1 and CDR2 (germline): PRHDT, FYEKMQ (reference sequence). The CDR3 coding sequence is TGTGCCAGCAACCGGGACAGGGAAGCTTTCTTT. This gives the protein CASNRDREAFF.

There are a few counts of this clone. The DNA for the CDR3 is TGTGCCAGCGGACGGCGAGGCACAGATACGCAGTATTTT. It specifies CASGRRGTDTQYF. The chain employs TRBV5-6 and TRBJ2-3; D is uncertain. Trimming stripped 7 bases from V and 1 base from J, with 10 bases between. The CDR3 totals 13 residues. Germline CDR1 and CDR2: SGHDT and YYEEEE.

This clone was counted between two and nine times. Relative to the germline gene, one junction end is altered; a read error may explain this. The chain joins TRBV6-5 to TRBJ1-1; D unclear. Germline V gives CDR1 MNHEY, CDR2 SVGAGI. This CDR3 is 12 amino acids long. CDR3 region: CVSHGVSGEAFF. The CDR3 DNA sequence: TGTGTCAGCCATGGGGTATCGGGTGAAGCTTTCTTT.

This clone was found a few times. The chain is built from TRBV2 and TRBJ2-5, with 7 nucleotides matching TRBD1. The CDR3 length is 14 residues. Trimming at V came to 6 bases and at J to 5 bases, leaving 9 bases not matched to a gene. Germline assignment: CDR1 SNHLY and CDR2 FYNNEI. The CDR3 nucleotides are TGTGCCAGCAGGGGACAGATTTTGGGGGAGACCCAGTACTTC. The encoded protein is CASRGQILGETQYF. The whole variable domain, remainder taken from reference TRBV2 and TRBJ2-5, is EPEVTQTPSHQVTQMGQEVILRCVPISNHLYFYWYRQILGQKVEFLVSFYNNEISEKSEIFDDQFSVERPDGSNFTLKIRSTKLEDSAMYFCASRGQILGETQYFGPGTRLLVL.

V is TRBV7-2 and J is TRBJ2-3; no definite D call. Germline V lookup: CDR1 SGHTA, CDR2 FQGNSA. The CDR3 extends over 13 amino acids. V lost 2 bases to trimming and J lost 5 bases, with 8 bases between them. The CDR3 DNA reads as TGTGCCAGCAGCTTAATAGAAGGAGATACGCAGTATTTT. It yields the protein CASSLIEGDTQYF.

This rearrangement joins TRBV30 to TRBJ1-2; 8 positions match TRBD1. The CDR3 runs 13 residues. Germline V CDR1 and CDR2: GTSNPN, SVGIG (reference sequence). After removal of 6 bases from V and 4 bases from J, the junction contained 7 bases not matched to a gene. CDR3: CACGQGSAYGYTF. CDR3 bases: TGTGCCTGTGGACAGGGTTCGGCCTATGGCTACACCTTC. The full variable domain, in which reference TRBV30 and TRBJ1-2 provide the parts outside the CDR3, is SQTIHQWPATLVQPVGSPLSLECTVEGTSNPNLYWYRQAAGRGLQLLFYSVGIGQISSEVPQNLSASRPQDRQFILSSKKLLLSDSGFYLCACGQGSAYGYTFGSGTRLTVV.

This clone appeared a few times. The chain has TRBV7-3 and TRBJ1-1; no clear D. CDR3 length equals 13 residues. The germline V and J ends were trimmed by 5 bases and 3 bases, with 10 bases remaining between them. The V gene's germline CDR1 is SGHTA and CDR2 FQGTGA. This CDR3 reads CASSGQMDTEAFF. The CDR3 DNA follows: TGTGCCAGCAGCGGGCAGATGGACACTGAAGCTTTCTTT.

J is TRBJ2-7 and V is TRBV5-1; possible D gene TRBD1, 5 bases. CDR3 length equals 14 residues. V shed 1 base and J shed 3 bases, with 11 bases lying between them. The V gene's germline CDR1 is SGHRS and CDR2 YFSETQ. As DNA, the CDR3 is TGCGCCAGCAGCTTGTTAGGGGAAGTCTACGAGCAGTACTTC. It is translated as CASSLLGEVYEQYF.

The rearrangement joins TRBV4-1 to TRBJ1-5; TRBD1 aligns across 8 bases. This CDR3 has 15 amino acids. In germline, CDR1 is MGHRA, CDR2 YSYEKL. The V gene end was trimmed by 3 bases and the J gene end by 4 bases; junction bases not matched to a gene: 5. The chain's CDR3 is CASSQEDRANQPQHF. The CDR3 DNA is TGCGCCAGCAGCCAGGAGGACAGGGCGAATCAGCCCCAGCATTTT.

This clone has a handful of counts. V is TRBV20-1 and J is TRBJ2-1; no clear D gene. CDR1 DFQATT and CDR2 SNEGSKA come from the germline V gene (reference sequence). Trimming removed 2 bases from V and 7 bases from J, with 6 bases in between. The CDR3 has 11 amino acids. The CDR3 coding sequence is TGCAGTGCTAGACGCCCGAATGAGCAGTTCTTC. Translating gives CSARRPNEQFF.

The chain links TRBV5-4 to TRBJ1-1, with 7 positions matching TRBD1. Per the germline V gene, CDR1 is SGHNT and CDR2 is YYREEE (reference sequence). Trimming took 0 bases from V and 4 from J; bases not matched to a gene: 6. The CDR3 spans 15 residues. The CDR3 DNA reads as TGTGCCAGCAGCTTGGCCAAAGGGGGCGGCACTGAAGCTTTCTTT. It encodes CASSLAKGGGTEAFF.

The chain recombines TRBV11-2 with TRBJ1-4, with 9 nucleotides matching TRBD1. CDR3 length equals 18 residues. In germline, CDR1 is SGHAT, CDR2 FQNNGV. Trimming at V came to 1 base and at J to 7 bases, leaving 13 bases not matched to a gene. The CDR3 DNA follows: TGTGCCAGCAGCTTAGTATCGGGACAGGGTACCCTCCGTGAAAAACTGTTTTTT. Translating it yields CASSLVSGQGTLREKLFF.

This clone was seen a handful of times. Other DNA sequences from this sample encode an identical CDR3 as well. V is TRBV9 and J is TRBJ2-1; 8 bases agree with TRBD2. The V gene end was trimmed by 2 bases and the J gene end by 4 bases; junction bases not matched to a gene: 5. Germline V gives CDR1 SGDLS, CDR2 YYNGEE. The CDR3 has 15 amino acids. The CDR3 DNA is TGTGCCAGCAGCGTTTTAGCGGGGCAATACAATGAGCAGTTCTTC. Amino acid sequence: CASSVLAGQYNEQFF. The variable domain in full, with the rest retrieved from reference TRBV9 and TRBJ2-1, is DSGVTQTPKHLITATGQRVTLRCSPRSGDLSVYWYQQSLDQGLQFLIQYYNGEERAKGNILERFSAQQFPDLHSELNLSSLELGDSALYFCASSVLAGQYNEQFFGPGTRLTVL.

This clone was counted between two and nine times. The V call is TRBV2, the J call TRBJ2-3; 7 bases agree with TRBD1. The CDR3 loop spans 15 amino acids. Germline V lookup: CDR1 SNHLY, CDR2 FYNNEI. The trim removed 1 base at V and 1 base at J, leaving 2 bases unmatched. CDR3 DNA: TGTGCCAGCAGTGAAGGGACAGGAGGCACAGATACGCAGTATTTT. Its translation: CASSEGTGGTDTQYF. Full variable domain (rest looked up from reference TRBV2 and TRBJ2-3): EPEVTQTPSHQVTQMGQEVILRCVPISNHLYFYWYRQILGQKVEFLVSFYNNEISEKSEIFDDQFSVERPDGSNFTLKIRSTKLEDSAMYFCASSEGTGGTDTQYFGPGTRLTVL.

This clone was seen a few times. This chain links TRBV5-6 with TRBJ1-1; D is ambiguous. Germline V gene sequence: CDR1 SGHDT, CDR2 YYEEEE. CDR3 size: 13 residues. The V gene lost 1 base and the J gene lost 2 bases, with 6 bases spanning the gap. The CDR3 region has the DNA TGTGCCAGCAGCTTGATCCGAAACACTGAAGCTTTCTTT. Protein product: CASSLIRNTEAFF. The full variable domain, in which reference TRBV5-6 and TRBJ1-1 provide the parts outside the CDR3, is DAGVTQSPTHLIKTRGQQVTLRCSPKSGHDTVSWYQQALGQGPQFIFQYYEEEERQRGNFPDRFSGHQFPNYSSELNVNALLLGDSALYLCASSLIRNTEAFFGQGTRLTVV.

The table lists this clone with a few counts. This chain connects TRBV7-9 to TRBJ1-6; 8 bases fit TRBD1. The CDR3 spans 15 residues. V lost 1 base and J lost 9; bases outside the gene matches: 5. Per germline, CDR1 SEHNR and CDR2 FQNEAQ (reference sequence). CDR3 nucleotide sequence: TGTGCCAGCAGCTTAGTAGATGACAGGGGTTCACCCCTCCACTTT. This codes for CASSLVDDRGSPLHF.

The table lists this clone with a few counts. The chain couples TRBV28 to TRBJ2-3, with 10 bases lining up with TRBD2. CDR3 size: 15 residues. V dropped 3 bases and J dropped 3; count of bases not matched to a gene: 3. CDR1 and CDR2 (germline): MDHEN, SYDVKM. CDR3 sequence: CASSFGAGGTDTQYF. DNA for the CDR3: TGTGCCAGCAGTTTTGGAGCGGGGGGGACAGATACGCAGTATTTT.

This clone was counted only a few times. This chain connects TRBV28 to TRBJ2-1; weak D call: TRBD1 (5 bases). The V and J ends lost 2 bases and 3 bases respectively, with 8 bases between them. This CDR3 has 14 residues. The germline gives CDR1 MDHEN, CDR2 SYDVKM. The DNA for the CDR3 is TGTGCCAGCAGTTTACCCGACAGCTACAATGAGCAGTTCTTC. Its protein is CASSLPDSYNEQFF.

This clone was seen only a few times. The J gene is TRBJ1-2, the V gene TRBV5-1, with 7 bases identical to TRBD1. Germline lookup yields CDR1 SGHRS and CDR2 YFSETQ. Trimming took 4 bases from V and 5 from J; bases not matched to a gene: 11. The CDR3 totals 15 residues. CDR3 residues: CASSPSSGTDYGYTF. The DNA for the CDR3 is TGCGCCAGCAGCCCATCGTCCGGGACAGATTATGGCTACACCTTC.

This clone was observed a handful of times. The V call is TRBV4-3, the J call TRBJ2-5; D is unresolved. The V gene lost 6 bases and the J gene lost 3 bases, with 8 bases spanning the gap. The CDR3 has 12 amino acids. Germline V gives CDR1 LGHNA, CDR2 YSLEER. The CDR3 is CASRGREETQYF. CDR3 bases: TGCGCCAGCAGGGGCAGAGAAGAGACCCAGTACTTC.

This clone was detected only a few times. The CDR3 region has the DNA TGTGCCAGCAGTGGACAGGCGACCGGATTGAATGAGCAGTTCTTC. Translating gives CASSGQATGLNEQFF. The chain joins TRBV2 to TRBJ2-1; possible D gene TRBD1, 6 bases. V gave up 4 bases and J gave up 7 bases, with 17 bases separating them. The CDR3 runs to 15 residues. The germline V gene encodes CDR1 SNHLY and CDR2 FYNNEI.

A few counts support this clone. J is TRBJ1-1 and V is TRBV18, with TRBD1 matching 7 bases. After removal of 3 bases from V and 0 bases from J, the junction contained 16 bases not matched to a gene. The CDR3 totals 19 residues. Looked up from germline, CDR1 is KGHSH and CDR2 is LQKENI. The CDR3 sequence is CASSPHEITGTDMNTEAFF. CDR3 DNA: TGTGCCAGCTCACCGCACGAAATAACCGGGACAGACATGAACACTGAAGCTTTCTTT.

This clone was observed a handful of times. V gene TRBV6-5 combines with J gene TRBJ2-3, with D possibly being TRBD1 (5 bases). The CDR3 has 15 amino acids. Between the trimmed V and J ends, which lost 0 bases and 0 bases, there was a span of 7 bases. Germline CDR1 reads MNHEY; CDR2 reads SVGAGI. CDR3 loop: CASSYSRASTDTQYF. CDR3 nucleotides: TGTGCCAGCAGTTACTCCAGGGCCAGCACAGATACGCAGTATTTT.

This clone has a handful of counts. V is TRBV5-1 and J is TRBJ1-6; 7 nucleotides match TRBD1. The CDR3 sequence is 17 residues long. Looked up from germline, CDR1 is SGHRS and CDR2 is YFSETQ. Trimming cost V 0 bases and J 5 bases; bases outside gene matches: 8. CDR3 DNA sequence: TGCGCCAGCAGCTTGGGCCCTGAAGGGGGCGATAATTCACCCCTCCACTTT. Protein sequence: CASSLGPEGGDNSPLHF.